The entry below describes one TCR beta chain. Its antigen remains unidentified. A single base separates this from a much larger clone, so it may be a read error. No cell sorting was done before RNA was extracted from the tissue. The CDR3 sequence is 15 residues long. CDR1 SEHNR and CDR2 FQNEAQ come from the germline V gene (reference sequence). The sample originates from a study of tumor and adjacent non-tumor tissue in lung cancer. About the research overall: Patients comprised about eleven adenocarcinoma, a couple of squamous cell carcinoma and 1 small cell lung cancer. About 4.17 million productive TCRbeta reads were obtained per sample on average. Study conclusions and caveats: In normal lung, the top 100 clones were significantly more dominant than in tumor.

Three rounds of nested PCR, following a modified ARM-PCR protocol, produced the TCRbeta library. TCRdb reanalysed the multiplex PCR reads using MiXCR and keeps one entry per CDR3 protein. The sample holds more than 75,000 distinct CDR3 sequences, roughly 75% seen once. The sequence came from a woman between 70 and 85 years old with non-small cell lung cancer. The J gene is TRBJ2-1, the V gene TRBV7-9, with 10 bases matching TRBD2. Sequenced: lung tumor tissue. The DNA of the CDR3 is TGTACCAGCACCCCCCTAGCGGGAGACTACAATGAGCAGTTCTTC. This sequence encodes CTSTPLAGDYNEQFF.